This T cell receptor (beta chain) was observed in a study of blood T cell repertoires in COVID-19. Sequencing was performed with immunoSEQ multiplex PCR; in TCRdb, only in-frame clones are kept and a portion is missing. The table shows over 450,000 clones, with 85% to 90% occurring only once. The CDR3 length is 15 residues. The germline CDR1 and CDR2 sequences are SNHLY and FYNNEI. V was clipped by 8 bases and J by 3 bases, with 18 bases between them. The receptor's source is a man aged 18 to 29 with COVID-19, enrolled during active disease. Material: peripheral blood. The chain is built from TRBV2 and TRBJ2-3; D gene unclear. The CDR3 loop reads CASADGPAQTDTQYF. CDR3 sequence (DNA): TGTGCCAGCGCCGATGGGCCAGCACAAACAGATACGCAGTATTTT.